This T cell receptor (beta chain) was captured by sequencing in a study of T cell responses to AZD1222 COVID-19 vaccine. V was trimmed by 1 base and J by 6 bases, leaving 16 bases between them. The CDR3 loop spans 15 amino acids. CDR1 and CDR2 (germline): SGHTA, FQGNSA. Worth noting for this clone: Its cognate antigen is unknown.

Using immunoSEQ multiplex PCR, the repertoire was profiled, and TCRdb retains in-frame clones only, with some absent. The sample contains 75,000 to 95,000 clones, roughly 90% of which appear only once. Study findings and constraints: Unmutated variant regions reportedly attract nearly half of all spike-specific TCRs. Possibly, clonal diversity was underestimated; donors were largely white British and included more females. Only a handful of AZD1222 recipients tested seropositive at baseline. Among vaccine-associated CD4 TCRs, coverage spanned spike, with dominance at 160-218 and 743-854.

The TCR was taken from an adult in good health. The chain joins TRBV7-2 to TRBJ2-7, with D perhaps matching TRBD2 (6 bases). This specimen was peripheral blood, taken on day 0 of AZD1222 vaccination. CDR3: CASSLGGPGAAEQYF. The CDR3 nucleotides are TGTGCCAGCAGCTTAGGAGGACCGGGAGCGGCCGAGCAGTACTTC. Combining the CDR3 with reference TRBV7-2 and TRBJ2-7 gives the whole variable domain GAGVSQSPSNKVTEKGKDVELRCDPISGHTALYWYRQSLGQGLEFLIYFQGNSAPDKSGLPSDRFSAERTGGSVSTLTIQRTQQEDSAVYLCASSLGGPGAAEQYFGPGTRLTVT.